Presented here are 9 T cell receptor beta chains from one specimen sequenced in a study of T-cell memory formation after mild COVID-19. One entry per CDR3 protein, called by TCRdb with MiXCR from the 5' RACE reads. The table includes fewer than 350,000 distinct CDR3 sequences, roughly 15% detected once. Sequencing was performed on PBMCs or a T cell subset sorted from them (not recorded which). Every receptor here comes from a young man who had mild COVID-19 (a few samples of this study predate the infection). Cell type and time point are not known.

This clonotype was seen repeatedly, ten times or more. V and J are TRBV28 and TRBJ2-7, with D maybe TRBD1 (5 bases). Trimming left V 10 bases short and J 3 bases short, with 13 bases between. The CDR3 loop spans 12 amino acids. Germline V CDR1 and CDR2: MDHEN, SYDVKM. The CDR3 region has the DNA TGTGCCACGGGCCGGCAGGGCTACGAGCAGTACGTC. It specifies CATGRQGYEQYV.

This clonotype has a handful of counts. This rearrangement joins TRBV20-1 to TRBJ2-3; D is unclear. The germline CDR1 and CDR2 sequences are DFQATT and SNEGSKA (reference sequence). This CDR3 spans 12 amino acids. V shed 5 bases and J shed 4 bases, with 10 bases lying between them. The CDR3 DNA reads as TGCAGTGCTCACCGGCGGTCAGATACGCAGTATTTT. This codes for CSAHRRSDTQYF.

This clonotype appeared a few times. CDR3 in DNA: TGCAGTGCTTGGGGGAAGACAGGGACGGAAAGTCAGCCCCAGCATTTT. It encodes CSAWGKTGTESQPQHF. This chain joins TRBV20-1 and TRBJ1-5; 7 bases fit TRBD1. The length of the CDR3 is 16 residues. Per the germline V gene, CDR1 is DFQATT and CDR2 is SNEGSKA (reference sequence). The V segment lost 5 bases and the J segment 6 bases; nucleotides outside the gene matches: 16.

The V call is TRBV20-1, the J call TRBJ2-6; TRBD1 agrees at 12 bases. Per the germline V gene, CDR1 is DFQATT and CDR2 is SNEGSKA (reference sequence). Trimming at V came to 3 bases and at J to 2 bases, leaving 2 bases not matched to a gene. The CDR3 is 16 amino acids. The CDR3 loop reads CSARGTGGPGANVLTF. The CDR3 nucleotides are TGCAGTGCTAGGGGGACAGGGGGCCCTGGGGCCAACGTCCTGACTTTC.

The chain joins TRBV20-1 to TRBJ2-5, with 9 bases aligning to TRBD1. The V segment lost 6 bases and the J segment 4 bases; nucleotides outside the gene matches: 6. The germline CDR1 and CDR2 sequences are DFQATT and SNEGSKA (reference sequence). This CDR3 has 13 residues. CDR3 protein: CSAGTGLGETQYF. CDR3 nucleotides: TGCAGTGCCGGGACAGGGTTGGGAGAGACCCAGTACTTC.

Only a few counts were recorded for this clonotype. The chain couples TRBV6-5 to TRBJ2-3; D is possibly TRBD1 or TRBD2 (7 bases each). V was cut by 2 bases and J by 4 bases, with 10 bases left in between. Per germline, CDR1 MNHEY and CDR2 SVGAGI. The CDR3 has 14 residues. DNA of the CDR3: TGTGCCAGCAGTTACAGCGGGACAGCAGATACGCAGTATTTT. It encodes CASSYSGTADTQYF.

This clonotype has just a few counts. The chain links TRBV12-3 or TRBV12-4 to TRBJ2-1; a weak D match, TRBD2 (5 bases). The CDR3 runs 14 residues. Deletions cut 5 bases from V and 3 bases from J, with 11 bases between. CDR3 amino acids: CASSTEGSYNEQFF. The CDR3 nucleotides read TGTGCCAGCAGTACAGAGGGCAGCTACAATGAGCAGTTCTTC.

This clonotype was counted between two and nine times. CDR3 protein: CASSANPHRTEAFF. For the CDR3, the DNA is TGTGCCAGCAGTGCTAACCCTCATCGGACTGAAGCTTTCTTT. The V gene is TRBV6-2 or TRBV6-3, the J gene TRBJ1-1, with D unclear. Trimming took off 5 bases at V and 5 bases at J, with 15 bases between the two ends. Germline assignment: CDR1 MNHEY and CDR2 SVGEGT. The CDR3 length is 14 residues.

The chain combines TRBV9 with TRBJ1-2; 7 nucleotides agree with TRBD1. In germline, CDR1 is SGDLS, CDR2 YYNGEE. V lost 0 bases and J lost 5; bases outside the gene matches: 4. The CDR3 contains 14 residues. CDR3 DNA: TGTGCCAGCAGCGTAGACAGGGGATTTTATGGCTACACCTTC. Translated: CASSVDRGFYGYTF.